This T cell receptor (beta chain) was found in a study of a mutant IDH1 vaccine in newly diagnosed glioma. The method was immunoSEQ multiplex PCR; TCRdb's version includes in-frame clones alone and lacks a portion of them. This table holds tens of thousands of clones, approximately 90% found once. Germline CDR1 reads GTSNPN; CDR2 reads SVGIG (reference sequence). V was cut by 0 bases and J by 0 bases, with 10 bases left in between. The CDR3 spans 15 residues. On this clone itself: Its antigen is not known.

Time point indicated: week 35, safety follow-up. Each dose delivered 300 ug of mutant IDH1 20-mer peptide subcutaneously with imiquimod. The specimen comprised PBMCs, sampled from a glioma patient whose treatment included an IDH1 peptide vaccine. The clonotype originates from a woman aged 40 to 49 with glioma. V gene TRBV30 combines with J gene TRBJ2-3, with D perhaps TRBD2 (6 bases). The CDR3 here is CAWSVLAASTDTQYF. The CDR3 DNA sequence: TGTGCCTGGAGTGTACTAGCCGCGAGCACAGATACGCAGTATTTT.